This is a list of T cell receptor beta chains from one sample in a study of shared T cell receptors in the human thymus. Profiled with immunoSEQ multiplex PCR; TCRdb holds only in-frame clones, not every one. The data show 500,000 to 550,000 clones, 75% to 85% seen once. This same sample was also taken into another study, of human thymus T cells.

The sequencing input was thymocytes. The receptor source for this set is a boy younger than two with a congenital heart defect. The CDR3 runs from the conserved cysteine through the conserved F or W. A D gene is named only where the DNA matches it firmly. Size values are once, few and many counts, or a class for expanded clones, and some rows have none.

d_call j_call v_call clone_size cdr3_nt cdr3_aa
. TRBJ2-1 TRBV11-2 once TGTGCCAGCAGCTTAGGGGGCGGGGATGAGCAGTTCTTC CASSLGGGDEQFF
TRBD2 TRBJ2-7 TRBV27 . TGTGCCAGCAGTTTATTAGCGGGAGCCTACGAGCAGTACTTC CASSLLAGAYEQYF
TRBD2 TRBJ2-3 TRBV7-2 . TGTGCCAGCAGCTTATGGAGTGGCGGGAGGGGGGGAGATACGCAGTATTTT CASSLWSGGRGGDTQYF
TRBD2 TRBJ2-1 TRBV28 . TGTGCCAGCAGTTGTTGGACTAGCGGGAGGGCGGAGAACAATGAGCAGTTCTTC CASSCWTSGRAENNEQFF
. TRBJ1-2 TRBV6-1 . TGTGCCAGCAGTGGACTCCGGGACGGGGGGAACTATGGCTACACCTTC CASSGLRDGGNYGYTF
. TRBJ1-5 TRBV7-2 . TGTGCCAGCAGCCACCCCGGGGGTGGCAATCAGCCCCAGCATTTT CASSHPGGGNQPQHF
. TRBJ2-3 TRBV27 . TGTGCCAGCAGTTTCGAGTCGCGCCCCTCCCCAGATACGCAGTATTTT CASSFESRPSPDTQYF
. TRBJ2-2 TRBV15 . TGTGCCACCAGCAGAGGTCGTTGCGGGGAGCTGTTTTTT CATSRGRCGELFF
. TRBJ2-7 TRBV29-1 . TGCAGCATTGTATTGGACAGCTCCTACGAGCAGTACTTC CSIVLDSSYEQYF
TRBD1 TRBJ2-7 TRBV5-1 . TGCGCCAGCAGCTGGGACAGACCCACCTACGAGCAGTACTTC CASSWDRPTYEQYF
. TRBJ1-3 TRBV4-3 . TGCGCCAGCAGCCAAGGGTACGAGCATTCCTCTGGAAACACCATATATTTT CASSQGYEHSSGNTIYF
TRBD1 TRBJ1-3 TRBV18 . TGTGCCAGCTCACCCAGAGACAGGGCTGGAAACACCATATATTTT CASSPRDRAGNTIYF
TRBD1 TRBJ1-3 TRBV5-4 . TGTGCCAGCAGCTTGCGGCAGGGGGCGAATCGCGGAAACACCATATATTTT CASSLRQGANRGNTIYF
TRBD2 TRBJ2-5 TRBV7-9 . TGTGCCAGCGGGACTACTAACCAAGAGACCCAGTACTTC CASGTTNQETQYF
TRBD1 TRBJ2-7 TRBV4-1 . TGCGCCAGCAGCCAAGGGTCTGGGACAGACGAGCAGTACTTC CASSQGSGTDEQYF
TRBD2 TRBJ2-7 TRBV7-8 . TGTGCCAGCAGCCCCCGGACTAGCGGGAGAGCGGTTCGGTCCTACGAGCAGTACTTC CASSPRTSGRAVRSYEQYF
TRBD1 TRBJ2-7 TRBV2 . TGTGCCAGCAGGACAGGGGTTTCCCGCGAGCAGTACTTC CASRTGVSREQYF
TRBD1 TRBJ2-7 TRBV5-8 . TGTGCCAGTCGCATCCCCCGGGACAGGGGGCGCGAGCAGTACTTC CASRIPRDRGREQYF
. TRBJ2-4 TRBV7-8 . TGTGCCAGCAGCTTAGGGGCGGGAGCCAAAAACATTCAGTACTTC CASSLGAGAKNIQYF
. TRBJ2-1 TRBV30 . TGTGCCTGGAGTGCGGTTACCTACAATGAGCAGTTCTTC CAWSAVTYNEQFF
. TRBJ1-4 TRBV6-4 . TGTGCCAGCAGTGACGGGGCCGCGGATGAAAAACTGTTTTTT CASSDGAADEKLFF
TRBD1 TRBJ2-5 TRBV13 . TGTGCCAGCAGCTTAGTAGTTGTACCGGGACAGGGTAGGCAGCAGTACTTC CASSLVVVPGQGRQQYF
. TRBJ2-7 TRBV4-2 . TGTGCCAGCAGCCAAGCCCGTGCGGGGTCATCCTCCTACGAGCAGTACTTC CASSQARAGSSSYEQYF
. TRBJ2-7 TRBV28 . TGTGCCAGCAGTGCCGCCCGCGGGACAGACCTATACGAGCAGTACTTC CASSAARGTDLYEQYF
TRBD2 TRBJ2-3 TRBV28 . TGTGCCAGCAGTTTATGCGATCTAGCGGGAGGACCCAAGGCAGATACGCAGTATTTT CASSLCDLAGGPKADTQYF
TRBD2 TRBJ2-3 TRBV2 . TGTGCCCTGGGATGGGGGACTAGCGGGAGGGTCACAGATACGCAGTATTTT CALGWGTSGRVTDTQYF
TRBD2 TRBJ2-7 TRBV18 . TGTGCCAGCTCACCCCGGACTAGTAATTACGAGCAGTACTTC CASSPRTSNYEQYF
. TRBJ2-7 TRBV18 few TGTGCCAGCTCACCATGGCGCCAGGGCCCCTACGAGCAGTACTTC CASSPWRQGPYEQYF
TRBD2 TRBJ2-2 TRBV14 . TGTGCCAGCAGCCAAGATTGGCTAGCGGGAGCCACCGGGGAGCTGTTTTTT CASSQDWLAGATGELFF
. TRBJ2-2 TRBV2 . TGTGCCAGCATTGGCGGGAGGGCCGGGACAGGCGGGGAGCTGTTTTTT CASIGGRAGTGGELFF
. TRBJ2-4 TRBV4-3 few TGCGCCAGCAGCCATACGCCAGGAGGGCGGGCGGGAAACATTCAGTACTTC CASSHTPGGRAGNIQYF
. TRBJ2-7 TRBV19 . TGTGCCAGCGGGTGGAGGAACGAGCAGTACTTC CASGWRNEQYF
. TRBJ2-7 TRBV5-6 . TGTGCCAGCAGCTCTTGGGCAGGGCGGTACGAGCAGTACTTC CASSSWAGRYEQYF
TRBD2 TRBJ2-7 TRBV6-6 . TGTGCCAGCAGTCGTCCTACTAGCGGAGTCTCCTACGAGCAGTACTTC CASSRPTSGVSYEQYF
. TRBJ1-2 TRBV9 . TGTGCCAGCAGCGTAGTCGAAACCCCAGGGGCCGGCTACACCTTC CASSVVETPGAGYTF
. TRBJ2-2 TRBV2 . TGTGCCAGCAGTGAAGCGAAAGACTCAAGGTTGGCCGGGGAGCTGTTTTTT CASSEAKDSRLAGELFF
. TRBJ2-1 TRBV27 . TGTGCCAGCAGTTTATCGAATACCAGCGGACTTAGCTCCTACAATGAGCAGTTCTTC CASSLSNTSGLSSYNEQFF
TRBD2 TRBJ2-1 TRBV4-3 . TGCGCCAGCAGCCAGAGGAGTCTAGCGGATGAGCAGTTCTTC CASSQRSLADEQFF
. TRBJ2-2 TRBV6-1 . TGTGCCAGCAGCCACTCCGGGACAACTACCGGGGAGCTGTTTTTT CASSHSGTTTGELFF
TRBD2 TRBJ2-3 TRBV4-2 . TGTGCCAGCAGCCACCTCGGGACTAGCGGTATAGATACGCAGTATTTT CASSHLGTSGIDTQYF
. TRBJ1-4 TRBV5-5 few TGTGCCAGCAGCTTGTGGCGCGGCGGACAGAATGAAAAACTGTTTTTT CASSLWRGGQNEKLFF
. TRBJ2-7 TRBV5-1 . TGCGCCAGTACGGACAGCGTATCCTACGAGCAGTACTTC CASTDSVSYEQYF
. TRBJ2-7 TRBV4-2 . TGTGCCAGCAGCCAAGTTTTGTACGTCAGCTACGAGCAGTACTTC CASSQVLYVSYEQYF
TRBD1 TRBJ2-7 TRBV4-3 . TGCGCCAGCAGCCAAATACGGGACAGGGATTACGAGCAGTACTTC CASSQIRDRDYEQYF
. TRBJ2-7 TRBV7-9 . TGTGCCAGCAGCTTACCGGACAGGGAGGGTCGGTACGAGCAGTACTTC CASSLPDREGRYEQYF
. TRBJ2-1 TRBV11-2 . TGTGCCAGCAGCCTTAGTCCCGCTAGGAGGTACAATGAGCAGTTCTTC CASSLSPARRYNEQFF
. TRBJ2-4 TRBV5-6 . TGTGCCAGCAGCGGTAGGGGACTGGCCAAAAACATTCAGTACTTC CASSGRGLAKNIQYF
. TRBJ1-1 TRBV9 . TGTGCCAGCAGCCCCCCTGGTCGGGGGACTGAAGCTTTCTTT CASSPPGRGTEAFF
. TRBJ2-3 TRBV19 . TGTGCCAGTAGTTTCGGACTACGCACAGATACGCAGTATTTT CASSFGLRTDTQYF
TRBD2 TRBJ2-7 TRBV27 . TGTGCCAGCAGTGTTTACCGGACTAGCGGCTCCTACGAGCAGTACTTC CASSVYRTSGSYEQYF
. TRBJ1-4 TRBV6-5 . TGTGCCAGCAGTGGCTCGGGGGCAACTAATGAAAAACTGTTTTTT CASSGSGATNEKLFF
TRBD1 TRBJ2-3 TRBV5-1 . TGCGCCAGCGAATTTCGAGACAGGGTGGGAACAGATACGCAGTATTTT CASEFRDRVGTDTQYF
. TRBJ2-1 TRBV2 . TGTGCCAGCAGTCCAGATACCGGGACGGAGGACTACCACAATCAGCAGTTCTTC CASSPDTGTEDYHNQQFF